This T cell receptor beta chain stems from a study of shared clonotypes between healthy human individuals. In the case of this clone: Its antigen is as yet unknown.

Germline V gives CDR1 GTSNPN, CDR2 SVGIG (reference sequence). This CDR3 has 11 amino acids. V lost 4 bases and J 3 bases, leaving 4 bases between the germline ends. Broader study findings: About 5% of naive CD4 clonotypes were common to several donors.

The method was immunoSEQ multiplex PCR; TCRdb's version includes in-frame clones alone and lacks a portion of them. The profile shows millions of clones, 90% to 95% of them singletons. Sample: naive CD4+ T cells from PBMCs. As to subset: CD45RA+ positively selected. The source of this sequence is a man younger than 35 in good health. Some clones in this sample may be carry-over from other donors' samples. This chain connects TRBV30 to TRBJ2-1; no reliable D call. The CDR3 region is CAWTGYNEQFF. CDR3 in DNA: TGTGCCTGGACGGGCTACAATGAGCAGTTCTTC.